This T cell receptor beta chain was documented in a study of cytomegalovirus exposure and HLA in healthy donors. Study-wide results and limits: In a later analysis, specific HLA alleles were associated with 16,000 or so TCR beta sequences at a 0.05 false discovery rate. Among the sequence variants, a highly shared cluster was likely an artifact of sequencing. A list of roughly 180 TCR beta chains associated with cytomegalovirus was given.

Regarding this clone: The antigen remains undetermined. At the DNA level, this CDR3 is encoded by other sequences in the same sample as well.

PCR primers comprised 60 Vbeta and 13 Jbeta primers. Method: immunoSEQ multiplex PCR; TCRdb's copy keeps in-frame clones and lacks some. The table records about 50,000 clones, around four fifths of them present only once. The CDR3 has 19 amino acids. V was cut by 2 bases and J by 0 bases, with 21 bases left in between. From germline, CDR1 is LGHNA and CDR2 YSLEER. Sequenced: PBMCs. The chain uses TRBV4-3 and TRBJ2-3, with D maybe TRBD1 (5 bases). This TCR came from a man aged 30 to 39 in good health and CMV-seronegative. The CDR3 DNA reads TGCGCCAGCAGCCAAAGCCCTGTGACGGTTGGACATAGCACAGATACGCAGTATTTT. Residues: CASSQSPVTVGHSTDTQYF.